Listed below are T cell receptor beta chains from one sample, sequenced in a study of tumor-infiltrating lymphocytes in oesophageal squamous cell carcinoma. TCRdb reanalysed the PCR reads using MiXCR and keeps one entry per CDR3 protein. The data contain 9,500 to 12,000 distinct CDR3 sequences, 55% of them singletons. Sequenced material: esophageal tumor tissue. The receptor source for this set is a male donor with esophageal squamous cell carcinoma. The CDR3 runs from the conserved cysteine through the conserved F or W. Fields, in order: V gene, clone size, J gene, CDR3 length, D gene, CDR3 DNA, CDR3 protein. D genes are given only for firm matches. Rows may omit the clone size; those that give it use once, few, many or a size class.

V: TRBV7-2; size: few; J: TRBJ2-5; length: 15; D: TRBD1; DNA: TGTGCCAGCAGCTTAGGTGCCAGGGGGTCAGAGACCCAGTACTTC; CDR3: CASSLGARGSETQYF
V: TRBV7-4; size: .; J: TRBJ2-7; length: 13; D: .; DNA: TGTGCCAGCAGCTTGGGACGGGGCTCCGAGCAGTACTTC; CDR3: CASSLGRGSEQYF
V: TRBV7-3; size: many; J: TRBJ2-1; length: 16; D: TRBD2; DNA: TGTGCCAGCAGCTTATCCTGGACTAGCGGGGGCAATGAGCAGTTCTTC; CDR3: CASSLSWTSGGNEQFF
V: TRBV6-6; size: medium-sized; J: TRBJ2-1; length: 13; D: .; DNA: TGTGCCAGCAGTTACTCCCAAAACAATGAGCAGTTCTTC; CDR3: CASSYSQNNEQFF
V: TRBV20-1; size: .; J: TRBJ2-7; length: 14; D: .; DNA: TGCAGTGCCACTCTAATAGGGAGAACCTACGAGCAGTACTTC; CDR3: CSATLIGRTYEQYF
V: TRBV5-1; size: medium-sized; J: TRBJ2-3; length: 15; D: TRBD2; DNA: TGCGCCAGCAGCTACCGGCGGGAGGGAGGAGATACGCAGTATTTT; CDR3: CASSYRREGGDTQYF
V: TRBV12-3/TRBV12-4; size: few; J: TRBJ2-1; length: 11; D: .; DNA: TGTGCCAGCAAAGTGGGCAATGAGCAGTTCTTC; CDR3: CASKVGNEQFF
V: TRBV7-8; size: few; J: TRBJ2-1; length: 16; D: TRBD2; DNA: TGTGCCAGCAGCTGGCTAGCGGGAGGGCCTCTGAATGAGCAGTTCTTC; CDR3: CASSWLAGGPLNEQFF
V: TRBV7-7; size: .; J: TRBJ2-7; length: 13; D: .; DNA: TGTGCCAGCAGCTTACGGGACTCCTACGAGCAGTACTTC; CDR3: CASSLRDSYEQYF
V: TRBV7-8; size: .; J: TRBJ2-6; length: 14; D: .; DNA: TGTGCCAGCAGCCCTACGGCTGGGGCCAACGTCCTGACTTTC; CDR3: CASSPTAGANVLTF
V: TRBV7-9; size: .; J: TRBJ2-1; length: 14; D: .; DNA: TGTGCCAGCAGCCAGGCCCGCTCCTACAATGAGCAGTTCTTC; CDR3: CASSQARSYNEQFF
V: TRBV7-3; size: .; J: TRBJ2-1; length: 17; D: .; DNA: TGTGCCAGCAGCTTAGGGGACCGCGCTAGCGCCTACAATGAGCAGTTCTTC; CDR3: CASSLGDRASAYNEQFF
V: TRBV11-2; size: few; J: TRBJ2-5; length: 17; D: TRBD2; DNA: TGTGCCAGCAGCCCATATCGGAGCGGGGGGCGTCAAGAGACCCAGTACTTC; CDR3: CASSPYRSGGRQETQYF
V: TRBV5-4; size: .; J: TRBJ2-6; length: 19; D: .; DNA: TGTGCCAGCAGCTTGGGACTCCTGGTGGGTGGCTCTGGGGCCAACGTCCTGACTTTC; CDR3: CASSLGLLVGGSGANVLTF
V: TRBV6-1; size: .; J: TRBJ2-1; length: 13; D: .; DNA: TGTGCCAGCAGTCCTGAATGGTACAATGAGCAGTTCTTC; CDR3: CASSPEWYNEQFF
V: TRBV7-2; size: .; J: TRBJ2-5; length: 15; D: .; DNA: TGTGACAGCAGCTTTAACGGGGGCGGGAGAGAGACCCAGTACTTC; CDR3: CDSSFNGGGRETQYF